Each of the 5 T cell receptor beta chains below was sequenced from the same sample in a study of shared clonotypes between healthy human individuals. Measured with immunoSEQ multiplex PCR; TCRdb has only the in-frame clones, and not every one. The sample comprises about 870,000 clones, about 92% of which are singletons, and nearly 25% rests with the top ten. Naive CD8 isolation took CD45RO-negative cells positively selected for CCR7 and excluded terminally differentiated effector memory CD45RA+ cells. The sample comprised naive CD8+ T cells sorted from blood. The receptors derive from a man younger than 45 in good health.

The V call is TRBV28, the J call TRBJ2-5; D is possibly TRBD1 (6 bases). This CDR3 comprises 15 residues. CDR1 MDHEN and CDR2 SYDVKM come from the germline V gene. V gave up 4 bases and J gave up 4 bases, with 16 bases separating them. Here the CDR3 DNA reads TGTGCCAGCAGTTCAGGGGAATCGGGTAGAGAGACCCAGTACTTC. Amino acids: CASSSGESGRETQYF.

In its sample, this clone was seen once. V is TRBV13 and J is TRBJ2-5, with D possibly being TRBD1 or TRBD2 (5 bases each). The CDR3 sequence is 15 residues long. Trimming left V 3 bases short and J 2 bases short, with 13 bases between. The germline gives CDR1 PRHDT, CDR2 FYEKMQ (reference sequence). The CDR3 DNA reads TGTGCCAGCAGCTTCGTAGGGGACCCACAAGAGACCCAGTACTTC. It translates to CASSFVGDPQETQYF. Looking up the rest from reference TRBV13 and TRBJ2-5 gives the full variable domain: AAGVIQSPRHLIKEKRETATLKCYPIPRHDTVYWYQQGPGQDPQFLISFYEKMQSDKGSIPDRFSAQQFSDYHSELNMSSLELGDSALYFCASSFVGDPQETQYFGPGTRLLVL.

The chain joins TRBV11-2 to TRBJ2-7, with 9 bases matching TRBD1. V lost 0 bases, J lost 3 bases, and 3 bases stayed unmatched. CDR1 is SGHAT, CDR2 FQNNGV, per germline. CDR3 size: 15 residues. CDR3 sequence reads: CASSLEGTGFYEQYF. The CDR3 coding sequence is TGTGCCAGCAGCTTAGAAGGGACAGGGTTCTACGAGCAGTACTTC.

The chain recombines TRBV7-8 with TRBJ1-5; D gene uncertain. Trimming pared 5 bases from V and 0 bases from J, leaving 8 bases between. The V gene's germline CDR1 is SGHVS and CDR2 FQNEAQ. The CDR3 contains 14 residues. CDR3 sequence: CASSPKVSNQPQHF. CDR3 nucleotide sequence: TGTGCCAGCAGCCCCAAGGTTAGCAATCAGCCCCAGCATTTT.

CDR3: CASTLAGGPENEQFF. In DNA form, the CDR3 reads TGTGCCAGCACCCTCGCGGGAGGGCCTGAAAATGAGCAGTTCTTC. This chain links TRBV6-5 with TRBJ2-1, with 9 bases identical to TRBD2. Germline CDR1 is MNHEY and CDR2 is SVGAGI. Losses at the gene ends were 7 bases for V and 7 bases for J; bases not matched to a gene: 11. The CDR3 sequence is 15 residues long.